The clone carrying this T cell receptor beta chain has only one observation. This entry belongs to a study of shared clonotypes between healthy human individuals. TCRdb's copy holds only in-frame clones and misses some; the assay was immunoSEQ multiplex PCR. The sample has roughly 2.6 million clones, about 92% seen once. This CDR3 spans 15 amino acids. V lost 4 bases to trimming and J lost 2 bases; unmatched junction nucleotides: 7. Germline V gene data show CDR1 as MNHEY and CDR2 as SVGAGI. The genes are TRBV6-5 and TRBJ1-1, with 7 positions matching TRBD1. The clonotype was recovered from a man aged 18 to 30 in good health. The sample was naive CD4+ T cells sorted from blood. Subset specified: CD45RA+ positively selected. CDR3 nucleotides: TGTGCCAGCAGTTCCGGACAGGTCCAAAACACTGAAGCTTTCTTT. Translating it yields CASSSGQVQNTEAFF.